This T cell receptor (beta chain) was sequenced during a study of PD-L1 blockade in urothelial cancer. This sample's time point: pretreatment peripheral blood. This clone was observed a few times. The repertoire was sequenced with immunoSEQ multiplex PCR; TCRdb's copy has only in-frame clones and lacks some. The sample gives about 57,000 clones, roughly 76% of which show up once; 5% to 7% is in the top ten. The CDR3 is made up of 14 amino acids. The V and J ends lost 6 bases and 0 bases, in that order; junction bases with no gene match: 4. Germline V gene sequence: CDR1 MDHEN, CDR2 SYDVKM. The sample here was PBMCs, taken around atezolizumab (anti-PD-L1) treatment. The gene calls are TRBV28 and TRBJ1-1; 7 nucleotides align to TRBD1. This receptor was taken from a man aged 65 to 85 with urothelial cancer. The chain's CDR3 is CASSHRGMNTEAFF. DNA for the CDR3: TGTGCCAGCAGCCACAGGGGAATGAACACTGAAGCTTTCTTT.